A selection of T cell receptor beta chains follows, all from one sample in a study of blood T cell repertoires in COVID-19. Method: immunoSEQ multiplex PCR; TCRdb's copy keeps in-frame clones and lacks some. The sample lists fewer than 200,000 clones, approximately 86% occurring once. The specimen was peripheral blood. Source of these receptors: a man aged 55 to 70 who had recovered from COVID-19. Both conserved end residues are part of each CDR3. D genes are given only for firm matches. Not all rows give a size; the values are once, few, many and, for expanded clones, a class.

clone size,J gene,V gene,D gene,CDR3 protein,CDR3 DNA
NA,TRBJ2-5,TRBV2,NA,CASRVGGSGQETQYF,TGTGCCAGCAGGGTAGGGGGTTCAGGCCAAGAGACCCAGTACTTC
few,TRBJ2-2,TRBV24-1,NA,CATRGGITGELFF,TGTGCCACCCGAGGGGGTATCACCGGGGAGCTGTTTTTT
NA,TRBJ2-1,TRBV7-8,NA,CASSSKWSSSSYNEQFF,TGTGCCAGCAGCTCTAAGTGGAGTTCCAGCTCCTACAATGAGCAGTTCTTC
NA,TRBJ1-2,TRBV25-1,NA,CASSAQAAEGYTF,TGTGCCAGCAGTGCTCAGGCTGCAGAAGGCTACACCTTC
NA,TRBJ2-1,TRBV7-2,NA,CASSSQGGGINEQFF,TGTGCCAGCAGCTCACAGGGGGGAGGGATCAATGAGCAGTTCTTC
NA,TRBJ1-4,TRBV7-2,NA,CASSTSPAGRGEKLFF,TGTGCCAGCAGCACCTCCCCAGCGGGGCGCGGTGAAAAACTGTTTTTT
NA,TRBJ1-5,TRBV6-5,NA,CASSLNGGVGQPQHF,TGTGCCAGCAGTTTAAACGGGGGTGTAGGTCAGCCCCAGCATTTT
NA,TRBJ2-1,TRBV2,TRBD2,CASSGTSGEQFF,TGTGCCAGCAGTGGAACTAGCGGCGAGCAGTTCTTC
NA,TRBJ1-2,TRBV19,TRBD1,CASSPGTAYYGYTF,TGTGCCAGTAGTCCCGGGACAGCTTACTATGGCTACACCTTC
once,TRBJ2-5,TRBV3-1/TRBV3-2,TRBD2,CASSQAGGETQYF,TGTGCCAGCAGCCAAGCCGGGGGGGAGACCCAGTACTTC
NA,TRBJ1-5,TRBV19,TRBD1,CASTPDRDQPQHF,TGTGCCAGTACTCCGGACAGGGATCAGCCCCAGCATTTT
NA,TRBJ1-4,TRBV2,TRBD1,CATQRATGPGGEKLFF,TGTGCCACCCAGAGGGCGACAGGGCCCGGAGGGGAAAAACTGTTTTTT
once,TRBJ2-5,TRBV29-1,NA,CSVAPPGEQETQYF,TGCAGCGTTGCGCCCCCCGGAGAGCAAGAGACCCAGTACTTC
NA,TRBJ1-1,TRBV5-1,NA,CASSLRGMNTEAFF,TGCGCCAGCAGCCTCAGGGGAATGAACACTGAAGCTTTCTTT
once,TRBJ1-5,TRBV27,TRBD1,CASRHSTGGDVPQHF,TGTGCCAGCAGACACTCGACAGGGGGGGACGTGCCCCAGCATTTT
NA,TRBJ1-2,TRBV9,NA,CASSTRQEPHYGYTF,TGTGCCAGCAGCACCCGACAGGAACCACACTATGGCTACACCTTC
NA,TRBJ1-1,TRBV2,NA,CASSEYRSTEAFF,TGTGCCAGCAGTGAGTATAGGAGCACTGAAGCTTTCTTT
NA,TRBJ1-5,TRBV4-2,NA,CASSQVGRVRHQPQHF,TGTGCCAGCAGCCAAGTGGGGAGGGTTCGCCATCAGCCCCAGCATTTT
NA,TRBJ1-1,TRBV4-1,NA,CASSQERGEDTEAFF,TGCGCCAGCAGCCAAGAAAGGGGCGAGGACACTGAAGCTTTCTTT
NA,TRBJ2-5,TRBV24-1,TRBD1,CATSEARQGLWETQYF,TGTGCCACCAGTGAGGCCAGACAGGGGTTGTGGGAGACCCAGTACTTC
NA,TRBJ2-7,TRBV14,NA,CASSGGHPNEQYF,TGTGCCAGCAGCGGGGGCCATCCGAACGAGCAGTACTTC
NA,TRBJ1-2,TRBV30,TRBD1,CAWSVDRGLYGYTF,TGTGCCTGGAGTGTCGACAGGGGACTCTATGGCTACACCTTC
NA,TRBJ1-6,TRBV13,NA,CASSFNRVGQSGSPLHF,TGTGCCAGCAGCTTTAATAGGGTCGGACAGTCGGGTTCACCCCTCCACTTT
NA,TRBJ1-3,TRBV6-5,NA,CASTGHAESGNTIYF,TGTGCCAGCACGGGTCACGCGGAATCTGGAAACACCATATATTTT
NA,TRBJ2-7,TRBV27,NA,CASSSIASYEQYF,TGTGCCAGCAGTTCGATAGCATCCTACGAGCAGTACTTC
NA,TRBJ2-3,TRBV5-1,TRBD2,CASTPGLAGGRDTQYF,TGCGCCAGCACCCCGGGACTAGCGGGGGGGCGGGATACGCAGTATTTT
NA,TRBJ2-1,TRBV24-1,TRBD2,CATSGVAGGQQNNEQFF,TGTGCCACCAGTGGAGTAGCGGGGGGGCAACAAAACAATGAGCAGTTCTTC
NA,TRBJ2-1,TRBV9,TRBD1,CASSTTPGTANNEQFF,TGTGCCAGCAGCACCACCCCCGGGACAGCGAACAATGAGCAGTTCTTC
NA,TRBJ1-2,TRBV19,NA,CASEQAYGYTF,TGTGCCAGCGAACAGGCCTATGGCTACACCTTC
NA,TRBJ1-4,TRBV7-2,NA,CASSFSKNEKLFF,TGTGCCAGCAGCTTCTCTAAGAATGAAAAACTGTTTTTT
NA,TRBJ2-6,TRBV7-6,TRBD1,CASSLGGAGANVLTF,TGTGCCAGCAGCCTAGGGGGCGCCGGGGCCAACGTCCTGACTTTC
NA,TRBJ2-7,TRBV3-1/TRBV3-2,NA,CASSQDGGHRDEQYF,TGTGCCAGCAGCCAAGATGGGGGACATCGGGACGAGCAGTACTTC
NA,TRBJ1-6,TRBV27,NA,CASSLLQGPPLHF,TGTGCCAGCAGTTTATTGCAGGGCCCACCCCTCCACTTT
NA,TRBJ2-1,TRBV7-3,NA,CASSPSSEGEQFF,TGTGCCAGCAGCCCCTCTAGCGAGGGTGAGCAGTTCTTC
NA,TRBJ2-1,TRBV30,NA,CAWRKGQGNEQFF,TGTGCCTGGAGAAAGGGGCAGGGCAATGAGCAGTTCTTC
NA,TRBJ2-1,TRBV5-4,TRBD1,CASSPDRGNEQFF,TGTGCCAGCAGCCCGGACAGGGGGAATGAGCAGTTCTTC
NA,TRBJ2-3,TRBV9,TRBD2,CASSARGRGAPTATQYF,TGTGCCAGCAGCGCCCGCGGGCGGGGGGCCCCGACGGCGACGCAGTATTTT
NA,TRBJ2-2,TRBV19,NA,CASSGRVEPGELFF,TGTGCCAGTAGTGGCAGGGTGGAACCCGGGGAGCTGTTTTTT
few,TRBJ1-2,TRBV5-6,NA,CASSLGGHYGYTF,TGTGCCAGCAGCTTGGGGGGGCACTATGGCTACACCTTC
NA,TRBJ2-3,TRBV15,TRBD2,CATSRPAGVGTDTQYF,TGTGCCACCAGCAGACCTGCGGGGGTGGGCACAGATACGCAGTATTTT
once,TRBJ2-2,TRBV7-3,TRBD2,CASSSFSGGNTGELFF,TGTGCCAGCAGCTCCTTTAGCGGGGGAAACACCGGGGAGCTGTTTTTT
NA,TRBJ2-3,TRBV12-3/TRBV12-4,NA,CAEGGDTDTQYF,TGTGCTGAAGGGGGGGACACAGATACGCAGTATTTT
NA,TRBJ1-6,TRBV25-1,NA,CASRAGHSSPLHF,TGTGCCAGCCGCGCAGGGCACAGCTCACCCCTCCACTTT
NA,TRBJ1-4,TRBV27,NA,CASSSRTNEKLFF,TGTGCCAGCAGTTCCAGAACAAATGAAAAACTGTTTTTT
NA,TRBJ2-1,TRBV5-8,TRBD1,CASSKTGANEQFF,TGTGCCAGCAGCAAGACAGGGGCTAATGAGCAGTTCTTC
few,TRBJ2-4,TRBV7-2,NA,CASSIKNIQYF,TGTGCCAGCAGTATCAAAAACATTCAGTACTTC
NA,TRBJ1-2,TRBV6-5,NA,CASSYSRGLVYGYTF,TGTGCCAGCAGTTACTCGCGGGGGTTGGTCTATGGCTACACCTTC